A selection of T cell receptor beta chains follows, all from one sample in a study of blood T cell repertoires in COVID-19. Using immunoSEQ multiplex PCR, the repertoire was profiled, and TCRdb retains in-frame clones only, with some absent. Here the sample spans roughly 230,000 clones, roughly 88% being singletons. Sample: peripheral blood. The receptor set was obtained from a man between 35 and 55 years old with acute or convalescent COVID-19. The conserved cysteine and the conserved F or W are not part of the CDR3 here.

length: 13
J: TRBJ2-4
V: TRBV6-5
CDR3: ASRPPGLGKNIQY

length: 16
J: TRBJ2-7
V: TRBV15
CDR3: ATSRDVTGGSHRYEQY

length: 11
J: TRBJ1-5
V: TRBV6-5
CDR3: ASSWGVNQPQH

length: 11
J: TRBJ2-6
V: TRBV10-1
CDR3: ASSGSGANVLT

length: 15
J: TRBJ1-5
V: TRBV23-1
CDR3: ASSPPQGLRVSQPQH

length: 14
J: TRBJ1-6
V: TRBV5-8
CDR3: ASSPPRYSYNSPLH

length: 11
J: TRBJ1-1
V: TRBV2
CDR3: AIPRDRVTEAF

length: 17
J: TRBJ1-4
V: TRBV4-1
CDR3: ASSLSGGSALATNEKLF

length: 12
J: TRBJ1-4
V: TRBV5-4
CDR3: ASSSQGLDEKLF

length: 9
J: TRBJ1-5
V: TRBV6-5
CDR3: ASEGDDRFH

length: 13
J: TRBJ1-4
V: TRBV15
CDR3: ATSRGVSVNEKLF

length: 13
J: TRBJ1-1
V: TRBV15
CDR3: ATSRDRGQGDEAF

length: 10
J: TRBJ2-4
V: TRBV11-2
CDR3: ASSLERQFQY

length: 11
J: TRBJ1-1
V: TRBV2
CDR3: ASSGQLLTEAF

length: 11
J: TRBJ2-5
V: TRBV5-4
CDR3: ASSLDSGETQY

length: 14
J: TRBJ2-7
V: TRBV4-2
CDR3: ASSQAVGGTGYEQY